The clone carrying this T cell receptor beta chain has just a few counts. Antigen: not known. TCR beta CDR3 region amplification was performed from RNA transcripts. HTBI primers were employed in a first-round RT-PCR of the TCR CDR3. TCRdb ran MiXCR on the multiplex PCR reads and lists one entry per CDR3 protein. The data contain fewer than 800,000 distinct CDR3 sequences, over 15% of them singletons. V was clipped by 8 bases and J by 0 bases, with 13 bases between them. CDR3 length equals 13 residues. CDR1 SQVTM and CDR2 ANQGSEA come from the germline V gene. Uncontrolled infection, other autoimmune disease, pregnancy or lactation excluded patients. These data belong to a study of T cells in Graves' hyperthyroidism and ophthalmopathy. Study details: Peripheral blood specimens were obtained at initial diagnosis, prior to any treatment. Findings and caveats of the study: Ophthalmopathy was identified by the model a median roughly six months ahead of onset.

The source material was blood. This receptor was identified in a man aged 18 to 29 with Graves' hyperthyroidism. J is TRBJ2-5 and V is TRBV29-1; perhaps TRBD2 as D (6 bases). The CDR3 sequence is CSIRAGNQETQYF. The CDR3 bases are TGCAGCATTCGTGCGGGGAACCAAGAGACCCAGTACTTC.